These 20 T cell receptor beta chains came from one sample sequenced in a study of blood T cell repertoires in COVID-19. Assay used: immunoSEQ multiplex PCR; TCRdb lists only in-frame clones, some missing. There are about 24,000 clones in the sample; just over 90% occur only once, and around 30% lies in the top ten. Sequencing was performed on peripheral blood. The receptors originated from a man between 65 and 79 years old with active COVID-19.

This clone has just one count. J is TRBJ1-4 and V is TRBV4-3, with D perhaps matching TRBD1 (5 bases). V lost 1 base and J 5 bases, leaving 14 bases between the germline ends. The CDR3 is made up of 16 amino acids. Germline-derived CDR1 and CDR2 are LGHNA and YSLEER. The CDR3 DNA reads TGCGCCAGCAGCCAAGGCTGGCGGGGGGGGAATGAAAAACTGTTTTTT. Amino acid sequence: CASSQGWRGGNEKLFF.

This rearrangement joins TRBV24-1 to TRBJ2-5; 11 bases are a match to TRBD2. Unmatched junction bases numbered 3, after V lost 3 bases and J lost 4 bases. The CDR3 runs to 15 residues. Germline V gene lookup returns CDR1 KGHDR and CDR2 SFDVKD. The CDR3 nucleotides read TGTGCCACCAGTGATGCGCTAGCGGGGGGAGAGACCCAGTACTTC. Protein: CATSDALAGGETQYF.

The chain combines TRBV9 with TRBJ2-2; D might be TRBD2 (5 bases). Trimming cost V 4 bases and J 5 bases, with 12 bases left between them. The CDR3 is 14 residues long. The germline CDR1 and CDR2 sequences are SGDLS and YYNGEE. CDR3 in amino acids: CASSHQPGTGELFF. The CDR3 DNA follows: TGTGCCAGCAGCCACCAACCGGGAACCGGGGAGCTGTTTTTT.

CDR3 protein: CASKGGGLAGVSYNEQFF. As DNA, the CDR3 is TGTGCCAGCAAGGGGGGAGGACTAGCGGGAGTATCCTACAATGAGCAGTTCTTC. The genes are TRBV28 and TRBJ2-1; 13 nucleotides agree with TRBD2. This CDR3 comprises 18 residues. Germline CDR1 and CDR2: MDHEN and SYDVKM. Trimming cost V 7 bases and J 1 base; bases outside gene matches: 10.

The genes are TRBV7-8 and TRBJ2-3; 11 positions agree with TRBD2. The germline CDR1 and CDR2 sequences are SGHVS and FQNEAQ. V gave up 3 bases and J gave up 0 bases; unmatched junction bases: 5. The CDR3 extends over 17 amino acids. CDR3 protein: CASSFGLAGGSTDTQYF. Here the CDR3 DNA reads TGTGCCAGCAGCTTCGGGCTAGCGGGGGGCAGCACAGATACGCAGTATTTT.

This clone appeared a single time. The rearrangement uses TRBV21-1 and TRBJ2-3; the DNA was not used to check the table's D call, TRBD1. TRBV21-1 is an annotated pseudogene. The CDR3 consists of 11 residues. CDR3 loop: CASRALNTQYF. CDR3 nucleotide sequence: TGTGCCAGCAGGGCCTTAAATACGCAGTATTTT.

J is TRBJ1-3 and V is TRBV28; perhaps TRBD1 as D (5 bases). V lost 5 bases and J lost 3, with 8 bases in between. The CDR3 consists of 13 residues. Per the germline V gene, CDR1 is MDHEN and CDR2 is SYDVKM. CDR3: CASSRGGGNTIYF. In DNA form, the CDR3 reads TGTGCCAGCAGTCGGGGGGGTGGAAACACCATATATTTT.

V is TRBV7-2 and J is TRBJ2-2, with 7 bases that match TRBD2. J lost 9 bases, V lost 4 bases, and 5 bases had no gene match. Germline lookup yields CDR1 SGHTA and CDR2 FQGNSA. The CDR3 spans 13 residues. The CDR3 bases are TGTGCCAGCAGCTCTGGGGGAGGGCGGGAGCTGTTTTTT. Its translation: CASSSGGGRELFF.

The chain uses TRBV28 and TRBJ1-5, with TRBD1 identical over 10 bases. Germline V lookup: CDR1 MDHEN, CDR2 SYDVKM. The length of the CDR3 is 17 residues. Germline trimming cut 5 bases from V and 1 base from J; bases unmatched to any gene: 8. The CDR3 sequence is CASSGGTGAWSNQPQHF. The CDR3 coding sequence is TGTGCCAGCAGTGGAGGGACAGGGGCTTGGAGCAATCAGCCCCAGCATTTT.

The chain recombines TRBV28 with TRBJ2-7; TRBD1 is a possible D gene (6 bases). Deletions cut 3 bases from V and 1 base from J, with 10 bases between. The V gene's germline CDR1 is MDHEN and CDR2 SYDVKM. This CDR3 contains 14 residues. The chain's CDR3 is CASSFSQGSYEQYF. The CDR3 nucleotides are TGTGCCAGCAGTTTCAGTCAGGGGTCCTACGAGCAGTACTTC.

This sequence joins TRBV29-1 and TRBJ2-5; the match to TRBD2 covers 14 bases. Unmatched junction bases numbered 8, after V lost 3 bases and J lost 2 bases. This CDR3 is 17 amino acids long. Germline V gene data show CDR1 as SQVTM and CDR2 as ANQGSEA. The CDR3 loop is CSVDGTSGRGGQETQYF. The CDR3 nucleotides are TGCAGCGTTGACGGGACTAGCGGGAGAGGTGGGCAAGAGACCCAGTACTTC.

This rearrangement joins TRBV11-2 to TRBJ2-1, with TRBD2 matching 10 bases. Looked up from germline, CDR1 is SGHAT and CDR2 is FQNNGV. The CDR3 runs to 16 residues. Trimming took 5 bases from V and 1 from J; bases not matched to a gene: 5. CDR3 sequence (DNA): TGTGCCAGCAGCCTGGGGACTAGCGCGTCCTACAATGAGCAGTTCTTC. It codes for CASSLGTSASYNEQFF. Variable domain in full (rest from reference TRBV11-2 and TRBJ2-1): EAGVAQSPRYKIIEKRQSVAFWCNPISGHATLYWYQQILGQGPKLLIQFQNNGVVDDSQLPKDRFSAERLKGVDSTLKIQPAKLEDSAVYLCASSLGTSASYNEQFFGPGTRLTVL.

The V and J genes are TRBV4-3 and TRBJ2-3; possibly TRBD2 for D (6 bases). Looked up from germline, CDR1 is LGHNA and CDR2 is YSLEER. The CDR3 covers 16 residues. Trimming left V 4 bases short and J 6 bases short, with 20 bases between. The CDR3 coding sequence is TGCGCCAGCAGCCGCCGCCGGGACTCAGTCGCCGATACGCAGTATTTT. This gives the protein CASSRRRDSVADTQYF.

The gene calls are TRBV9 and TRBJ2-5; 8 bases agree with TRBD2. In germline, CDR1 is SGDLS, CDR2 YYNGEE. This CDR3 is built from 15 residues. V was pared by 0 bases and J by 2 bases, with 3 bases of the junction left unmatched. The CDR3 sequence: CASSVEASGQETQYF. CDR3 coding DNA: TGTGCCAGCAGCGTAGAGGCTAGCGGGCAAGAGACCCAGTACTTC.

V is TRBV28 and J is TRBJ2-3; D is possibly TRBD1 (5 bases). The CDR3 loop spans 12 amino acids. Deletions cut 6 bases from V and 4 bases from J, with 8 bases between. Germline V gene sequence: CDR1 MDHEN, CDR2 SYDVKM. The CDR3 nucleotides are TGTGCCAGCAGGGGCAGGGCAGATACGCAGTATTTT. Translating gives CASRGRADTQYF. The variable domain in full, with the rest retrieved from reference TRBV28 and TRBJ2-3, is DVKVTQSSRYLVKRTGEKVFLECVQDMDHENMFWYRQDPGLGLRLIYFSYDVKMKEKGDIPEGYSVSREKKERFSLILESASTNQTSMYLCASRGRADTQYFGPGTRLTVL.

This chain connects TRBV7-8 to TRBJ2-1; weak D call: TRBD1 (5 bases). V lost 6 bases to trimming and J lost 8 bases, with 14 bases between them. The CDR3 has 13 amino acids. Germline CDR1 SGHVS, CDR2 FQNEAQ. The CDR3 sequence: CASRGVPTDEQFF. The CDR3 region has the DNA TGTGCCAGCAGAGGGGTGCCCACCGATGAGCAGTTCTTC.

V usage is TRBV28 and J usage is TRBJ2-2; the D is unclear. Germline lookup yields CDR1 MDHEN and CDR2 SYDVKM. V was pared by 5 bases and J by 2 bases, with 6 bases between. The CDR3 consists of 13 residues. DNA for the CDR3: TGTGCCAGCAGTCGAACAAACACCGGGGAGCTGTTTTTT. It translates to CASSRTNTGELFF. Drawing the rest from reference TRBV28 and TRBJ2-2, the complete variable domain is DVKVTQSSRYLVKRTGEKVFLECVQDMDHENMFWYRQDPGLGLRLIYFSYDVKMKEKGDIPEGYSVSREKKERFSLILESASTNQTSMYLCASSRTNTGELFFGEGSRLTVL.

This clone was counted once. The chain carries TRBV5-6 and TRBJ1-5, with D perhaps TRBD1 (5 bases). V was shortened by 5 bases and J by 3 bases, with 12 bases between the two germline ends. CDR1 and CDR2 (germline): SGHDT, YYEEEE. The CDR3 totals 14 residues. Written as DNA, the CDR3 is TGTGCCAGCAGTTGGGGGGGGACCAATCAGCCCCAGCATTTT. It is translated as CASSWGGTNQPQHF.

This clone was recorded a few times. The V and J genes are TRBV7-2 and TRBJ2-5; 9 bases align to TRBD2. Germline trimming cut 1 base from V and 0 bases from J; bases unmatched to any gene: 6. The CDR3 has 17 residues. CDR1 and CDR2 (germline): SGHTA, FQGNSA. CDR3 nucleotides: TGTGCCAGCAGCTTAGGCACTAGCGGGTTGTACCAAGAGACCCAGTACTTC. The encoded protein is CASSLGTSGLYQETQYF.

The rearrangement uses TRBV19 and TRBJ2-2, with D possibly TRBD1 on 7 matching bases. Germline V gene lookup returns CDR1 LNHDA and CDR2 SQIVND (reference sequence). This CDR3 has 14 residues. The V end was cut by 6 bases, the J end by 5 bases, with 13 bases between. The CDR3: CASSLQGRTGELFF. CDR3 DNA: TGTGCCAGTAGCCTACAGGGGAGGACCGGGGAGCTGTTTTTT.